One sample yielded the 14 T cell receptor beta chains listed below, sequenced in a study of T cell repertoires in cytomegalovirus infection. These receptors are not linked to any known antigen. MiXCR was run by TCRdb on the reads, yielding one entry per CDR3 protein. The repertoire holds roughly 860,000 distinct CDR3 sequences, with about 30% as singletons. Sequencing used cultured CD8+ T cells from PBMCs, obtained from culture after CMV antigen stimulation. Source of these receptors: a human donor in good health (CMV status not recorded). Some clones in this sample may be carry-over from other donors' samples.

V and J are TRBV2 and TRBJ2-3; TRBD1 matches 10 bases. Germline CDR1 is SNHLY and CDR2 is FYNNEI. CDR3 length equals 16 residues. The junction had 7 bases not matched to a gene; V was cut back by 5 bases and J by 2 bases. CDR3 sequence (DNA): TGTGCCAGCAGTAGACAGGGGGCGGATCTCACAGATACGCAGTATTTT. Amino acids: CASSRQGADLTDTQYF.

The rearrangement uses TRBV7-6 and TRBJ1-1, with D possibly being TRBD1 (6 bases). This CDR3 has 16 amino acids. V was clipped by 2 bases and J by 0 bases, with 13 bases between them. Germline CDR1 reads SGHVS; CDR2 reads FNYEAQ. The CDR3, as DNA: TGTGCCAGCAGCTTAAGTCCAGGGGAAATGAACACTGAAGCTTTCTTT. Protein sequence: CASSLSPGEMNTEAFF. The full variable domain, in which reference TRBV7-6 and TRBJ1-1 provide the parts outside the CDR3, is GAGVSQSPRYKVTKRGQDVALRCDPISGHVSLYWYRQALGQGPEFLTYFNYEAQQDKSGLPNDRFSAERPEGSISTLTIQRTEQRDSAMYRCASSLSPGEMNTEAFFGQGTRLTVV.

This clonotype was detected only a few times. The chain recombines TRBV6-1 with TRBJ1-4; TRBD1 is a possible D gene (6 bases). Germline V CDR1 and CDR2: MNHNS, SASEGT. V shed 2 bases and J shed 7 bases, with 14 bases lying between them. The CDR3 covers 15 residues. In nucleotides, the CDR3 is TGTGCCAGCAGTGAACTGGACAGTTGGCCTGAAAAACTGTTTTTT. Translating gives CASSELDSWPEKLFF.

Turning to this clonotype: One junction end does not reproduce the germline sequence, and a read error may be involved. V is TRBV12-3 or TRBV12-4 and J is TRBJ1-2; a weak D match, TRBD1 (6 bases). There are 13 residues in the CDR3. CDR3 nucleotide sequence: TGTGCCAACAGTTTCGGGGACATGATCAGCTACACCTTC. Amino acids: CANSFGDMISYTF.

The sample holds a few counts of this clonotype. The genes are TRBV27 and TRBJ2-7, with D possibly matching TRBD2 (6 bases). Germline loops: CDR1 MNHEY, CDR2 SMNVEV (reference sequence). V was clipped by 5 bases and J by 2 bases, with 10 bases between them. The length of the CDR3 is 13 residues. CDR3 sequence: CASSPGVTYEQYF. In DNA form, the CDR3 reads TGTGCCAGCAGTCCGGGAGTCACCTACGAGCAGTACTTC.

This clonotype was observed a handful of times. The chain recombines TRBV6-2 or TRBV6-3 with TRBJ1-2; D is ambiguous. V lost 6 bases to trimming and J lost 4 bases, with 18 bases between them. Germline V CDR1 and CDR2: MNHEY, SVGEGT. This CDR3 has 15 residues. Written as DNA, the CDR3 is TGTGCCAGCAGCCTGATTCAGGCTTCCCTCTATGGCTACACCTTC. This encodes CASSLIQASLYGYTF.

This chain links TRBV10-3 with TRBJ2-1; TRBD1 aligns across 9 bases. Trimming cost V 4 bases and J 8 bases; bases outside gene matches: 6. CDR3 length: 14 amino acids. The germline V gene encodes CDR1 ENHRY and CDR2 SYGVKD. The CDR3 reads CAISGGQGFDEQFF. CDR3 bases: TGTGCCATCAGTGGCGGACAGGGGTTTGATGAGCAGTTCTTC.

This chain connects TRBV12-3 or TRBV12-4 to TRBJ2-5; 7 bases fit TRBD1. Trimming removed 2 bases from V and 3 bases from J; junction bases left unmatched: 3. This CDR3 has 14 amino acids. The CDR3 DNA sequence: TGTGCCAGCAGTTTAAAACAGGGGAAAGAGACCCAGTACTTC. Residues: CASSLKQGKETQYF.

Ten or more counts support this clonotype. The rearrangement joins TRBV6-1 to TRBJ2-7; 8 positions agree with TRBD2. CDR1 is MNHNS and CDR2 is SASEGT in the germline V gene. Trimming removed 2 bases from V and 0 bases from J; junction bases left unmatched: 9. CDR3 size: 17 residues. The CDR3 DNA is TGTGCCAGCAGTGAACCCGGGGGGGTAAGGGCCTCCTACGAGCAGTACTTC. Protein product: CASSEPGGVRASYEQYF.

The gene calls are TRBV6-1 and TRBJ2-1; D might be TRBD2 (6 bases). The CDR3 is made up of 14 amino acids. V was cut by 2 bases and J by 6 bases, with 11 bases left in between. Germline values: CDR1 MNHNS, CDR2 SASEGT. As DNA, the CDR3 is TGTGCCAGCAGTGAATTCGGGGAGGTCAATGAGCAGTTCTTC. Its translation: CASSEFGEVNEQFF.

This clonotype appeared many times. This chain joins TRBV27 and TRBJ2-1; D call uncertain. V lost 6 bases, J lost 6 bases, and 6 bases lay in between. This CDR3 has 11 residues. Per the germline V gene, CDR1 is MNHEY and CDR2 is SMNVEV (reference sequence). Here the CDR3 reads CASSLGNEQFF. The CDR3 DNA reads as TGTGCCAGCAGCTTAGGCAATGAGCAGTTCTTC.

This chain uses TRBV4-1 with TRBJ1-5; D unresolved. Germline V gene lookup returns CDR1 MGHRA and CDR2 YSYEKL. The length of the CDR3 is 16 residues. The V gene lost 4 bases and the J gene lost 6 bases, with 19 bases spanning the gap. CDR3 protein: CASSPESFTVGQPQHF. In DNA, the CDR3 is TGCGCCAGCAGCCCGGAAAGCTTTACGGTGGGTCAGCCCCAGCATTTT.

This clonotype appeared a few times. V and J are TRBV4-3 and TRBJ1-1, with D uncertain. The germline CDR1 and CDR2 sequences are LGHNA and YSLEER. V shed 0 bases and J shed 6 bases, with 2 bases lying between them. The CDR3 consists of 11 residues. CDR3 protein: CASSQDAEAFF. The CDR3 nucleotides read TGCGCCAGCAGCCAAGACGCTGAAGCTTTCTTT.

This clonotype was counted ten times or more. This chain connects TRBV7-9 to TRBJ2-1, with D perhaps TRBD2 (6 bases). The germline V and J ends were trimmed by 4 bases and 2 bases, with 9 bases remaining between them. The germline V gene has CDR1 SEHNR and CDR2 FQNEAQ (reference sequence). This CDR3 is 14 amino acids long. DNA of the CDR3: TGTGCCAGCAGCTGGTCTAGCGCCTACAATGAGCAGTTCTTC. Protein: CASSWSSAYNEQFF.